One and the same sample provided the 25 T cell receptor beta chains below, sequenced in a study of blood T cell repertoires in COVID-19 (dated by TCRdb to 2020 to 2021). The library was obtained by the immunoSEQ multiplex PCR assay. TCRdb took over this immuneACCESS table, retaining in-frame rearrangements with V and J assigned. Such tables are incomplete; in checked studies, under half of the missing clones stem from an unresolved V gene, and the remainder is unexplained. For this sample there are 430,000 or so clones; approximately 91% appear just once. The ten top clones hold 1.2% to 1.5% of the sample. Sequencing input: PBMCs or T cells enriched from blood (not recorded which). Receptors were obtained from a woman aged 18-29 years who had been exposed to COVID-19.

The CDR3 nucleotides read TGTGCCAGCAGCTTAGATTATTTTATCGGGACTCCGAGCAATCAGCCCCAGCATTTT. Amino acids: CASSLDYFIGTPSNQPQHF. The V call is TRBV11-3, the J call TRBJ1-5; maybe TRBD1 (5 bases). The CDR3 contains 19 residues. Germline CDR1 and CDR2: SGHNT and YENEEA. Trimming left V 0 bases short and J 1 base short, with 19 bases between.

This clone came up many times. The CDR3 DNA sequence: TGTGCCAGCAGCAAAAAGACAGGGATGAACACTGAAGCTTTCTTT. Its protein is CASSKKTGMNTEAFF. V usage is TRBV5-4 and J usage is TRBJ1-1; TRBD1 agrees at 7 bases. With 4 bases clipped from V and 0 bases from J, the junction kept 6 bases outside the gene matches. Germline V CDR1 and CDR2: SGHNT, YYREEE (reference sequence). CDR3 length: 15 residues.

The count of this clone is one. This sequence joins TRBV2 and TRBJ1-1; D remains ambiguous. CDR1 and CDR2 from the germline V gene are SNHLY and FYNNEI. The V end was cut by 9 bases, the J end by 4 bases, with 18 bases between. The length of the CDR3 is 14 residues. The CDR3 DNA sequence: TGTGCCAGTTTGCAGGAGGGTGAGGGCACTGAAGCTTTCTTT. This codes for CASLQEGEGTEAFF.

The chain is built from TRBV25-1 and TRBJ2-4; D perhaps matches TRBD2 (6 bases). CDR3 length: 16 amino acids. Germline V lookup: CDR1 MGHDK, CDR2 SYGVNS. Trimming took off 5 bases at V and 3 bases at J, with 17 bases between the two ends. CDR3 in amino acids: CASSPAGSEGKNIQYF. The CDR3 nucleotides read TGTGCCAGCAGTCCGGCGGGGTCGGAAGGCAAAAACATTCAGTACTTC.

This chain joins TRBV7-2 and TRBJ1-4, with a tentative D call TRBD1 (5 bases). CDR3 length: 14 amino acids. V was cut by 1 base and J by 8 bases, with 11 bases left in between. From germline, CDR1 is SGHTA and CDR2 FQGNSA. The DNA of the CDR3 is TGTGCCAGCAGCTTAGTGGGGCCCGGGGAAAAACTGTTTTTT. It translates to CASSLVGPGEKLFF.

The genes are TRBV7-3 and TRBJ2-3; D remains ambiguous. Trimming took off 2 bases at V and 6 bases at J, with 9 bases between the two ends. Germline V gene sequence: CDR1 SGHTA, CDR2 FQGTGA. The CDR3 spans 13 residues. As DNA, the CDR3 is TGTGCCAGCAGCTTATCCCGCGAGGATACGCAGTATTTT. Its protein product is CASSLSREDTQYF.

The V and J genes are TRBV3-1 (or the pseudogene TRBV3-2) and TRBJ1-2; the D gene is possibly TRBD1 (6 bases). The CDR3 spans 16 residues. Trimming left V 0 bases short and J 5 bases short, with 16 bases between. Germline CDR1 LGHDT, CDR2 YNNKEL (reference sequence). The DNA for the CDR3 is TGTGCCAGCAGCCAAGACCGGGAGGGGGAATTTTATGGCTACACCTTC. It translates to CASSQDREGEFYGYTF.

About this clone: The identical CDR3 is also encoded by other nucleotide sequences in the sample. V and J are TRBV15 and TRBJ1-5, with 8 bases matching TRBD1. Germline V CDR1 and CDR2: LNHNV, YYDKDF (reference sequence). V was clipped by 4 bases and J by 4 bases; unmatched bases: 3. This CDR3 region has 14 residues. CDR3 bases: TGTGCCACCAGCACAGACAGGGGTAATCAGCCCCAGCATTTT. It encodes CATSTDRGNQPQHF.

V gene TRBV12-2 combines with J gene TRBJ2-2; TRBD2, as called in the table, went unchecked against the DNA. TRBV12-2 is given as a pseudogene. The CDR3 runs to 18 residues. The CDR3 here is CASRPFNPPGYAAGELFF. The CDR3 DNA is TGTGCAAGTCGCCCGTTTAACCCACCCGGGTACGCGGCCGGGGAGCTGTTTTTT.

The chain has TRBV25-1 and TRBJ1-4, with 10 bases matching TRBD1. V lost 9 bases to trimming and J lost 5 bases; unmatched junction nucleotides: 3. The CDR3 length is 13 residues. CDR1 and CDR2 (germline): MGHDK, SYGVNS. The CDR3 protein is CASRQGANEKLFF. Written as DNA, the CDR3 is TGTGCCAGTAGACAGGGGGCGAATGAAAAACTGTTTTTT.

The rearrangement joins TRBV15 to TRBJ2-7, with D unclear. From germline, CDR1 is LNHNV and CDR2 YYDKDF (reference sequence). The CDR3 is 16 amino acids. V was clipped by 4 bases and J by 0 bases, with 16 bases between them. The DNA for the CDR3 is TGTGCCACCAGCAAGGAGTGGCAGACGTACTCCTACGAGCAGTACTTC. The encoded protein is CATSKEWQTYSYEQYF.

The chain combines TRBV20-1 with TRBJ1-6, with D unresolved. V was pared by 3 bases and J by 0 bases, with 12 bases between. The germline CDR1 and CDR2 sequences are DFQATT and SNEGSKA (reference sequence). This CDR3 contains 16 residues. CDR3 region: CSASSRWSSYNSPLHF. CDR3 bases: TGCAGTGCTAGTTCTCGCTGGAGCTCCTATAATTCACCCCTCCACTTT.

This clone was counted once. The genes are TRBV18 and TRBJ1-2; maybe TRBD1 (6 bases). Trimming removed 4 bases from V and 3 bases from J, with 15 bases in between. Germline V lookup: CDR1 KGHSH, CDR2 LQKENI. The CDR3 is 15 amino acids. The CDR3 nucleotides read TGTGCCAGCTCACGTACAGGGAATTTGGACTATGGCTACACCTTC. It yields the protein CASSRTGNLDYGYTF.

J is TRBJ2-3 and V is TRBV29-1; 13 bases align to TRBD2. CDR1 and CDR2 from the germline V gene are SQVTM and ANQGSEA. This CDR3 is built from 17 residues. V gave up 2 bases and J gave up 2 bases; unmatched junction bases: 7. The CDR3 coding sequence is TGCAGCGTTGAAATTACTAGCGGGGGGGGATTCACAGATACGCAGTATTTT. Residues: CSVEITSGGGFTDTQYF.

The chain is built from TRBV28 and TRBJ1-1; D remains ambiguous. This CDR3 has 15 amino acids. Trimming removed 2 bases from V and 5 bases from J, with 15 bases in between. Germline assignment: CDR1 MDHEN and CDR2 SYDVKM. CDR3 protein: CASSLSAEGGTEAFF. CDR3 coding DNA: TGTGCCAGCAGTTTAAGCGCGGAGGGAGGGACTGAAGCTTTCTTT.

The chain uses TRBV28 and TRBJ1-1; a weak D match, TRBD1 (6 bases). Trimming pared 5 bases from V and 3 bases from J, leaving 7 bases between. The germline V gene encodes CDR1 MDHEN and CDR2 SYDVKM. This CDR3 region has 12 residues. CDR3 bases: TGTGCCAGCAGTCAGGGGCACACTGAAGCTTTCTTT. Its translation: CASSQGHTEAFF.

The rearrangement links TRBV7-3 to TRBJ2-1; the D gene is possibly TRBD2 (6 bases). Germline CDR1 reads SGHTA; CDR2 reads FQGTGA. This CDR3 contains 16 residues. Deletions cut 3 bases from V and 4 bases from J, with 16 bases between. The CDR3 region has the DNA TGTGCCAGCAGCTTCGGACTACACCAAACTTACAATGAGCAGTTCTTC. This gives the protein CASSFGLHQTYNEQFF.

The table lists this clone with a count of one. The chain carries TRBV18 and TRBJ2-2, with D possibly TRBD1 on 5 matching bases. Germline V gene sequence: CDR1 KGHSH, CDR2 LQKENI. This CDR3 comprises 15 residues. V dropped 3 bases and J dropped 1 base, with 9 bases sitting between them. CDR3 bases: TGTGCCAGCTCACCGGACATCAAGAACACCGGGGAGCTGTTTTTT. Its protein product is CASSPDIKNTGELFF.

The CDR3 DNA sequence: TGTGCCAGCAGTTACGGACCGGGGGGGAACACCGGGGAGCTGTTTTTT. It translates to CASSYGPGGNTGELFF. The V call is TRBV6-2 or TRBV6-3, the J call TRBJ2-2, with 7 bases identical to TRBD2. This CDR3 is 16 amino acids long. Germline CDR1 and CDR2: MNHEY and SVGEGT. With 2 bases clipped from V and 1 base from J, the junction kept 4 bases outside the gene matches.

The chain's CDR3 is CASSQEVWGTTSNQPQHF. The CDR3 DNA sequence: TGCGCCAGCAGCCAAGAGGTTTGGGGGACAACTAGCAATCAGCCCCAGCATTTT. The V and J genes are TRBV4-3 and TRBJ1-5; the D gene is possibly TRBD1 (6 bases). V was pared by 0 bases and J by 0 bases, with 15 bases between. The V gene's germline CDR1 is LGHNA and CDR2 YSLEER. CDR3 length equals 18 residues.

This sequence joins TRBV19 and TRBJ1-1; D is perhaps TRBD1 (6 bases). The germline V gene has CDR1 LNHDA and CDR2 SQIVND (reference sequence). V gave up 5 bases and J gave up 11 bases, with 18 bases separating them. This CDR3 region has 13 residues. CDR3: CASSSTGLLEAFF. CDR3 bases: TGTGCCAGTAGTTCCACAGGGCTCCTCGAGGCTTTCTTT.

This clone was picked up one time. This chain links TRBV21-1 with TRBJ1-2; the table's D call, TRBD1, was not checked against the DNA. TRBV21-1 is a known pseudogene. The CDR3 extends over 17 amino acids. The CDR3 sequence is CASSKRKRTGSGYGYTF. For the CDR3, the DNA is TGTGCCAGCAGCAAACGGAAGAGGACAGGGTCGGGCTATGGCTACACCTTC.

The V call is TRBV20-1, the J call TRBJ2-2; 7 nucleotides match TRBD1. Losses at the gene ends were 3 bases for V and 3 bases for J; bases not matched to a gene: 4. Germline V gives CDR1 DFQATT, CDR2 SNEGSKA (reference sequence). The CDR3 covers 14 residues. The CDR3 loop is CSASRGRDTGELFF. The CDR3 region has the DNA TGCAGTGCTAGTAGGGGGCGAGACACCGGGGAGCTGTTTTTT.

This clone was seen a single time. This chain connects TRBV2 to TRBJ2-3; 14 bases are a match to TRBD2. The CDR3 loop spans 17 amino acids. J lost 4 bases, V lost 2 bases, and 5 bases had no gene match. Germline loops: CDR1 SNHLY, CDR2 FYNNEI. Written as DNA, the CDR3 is TGTGCCAGCAGTGAAATGACTAGCGGGAGGGTGGCAGATACGCAGTATTTT. Translation gives CASSEMTSGRVADTQYF.

The V gene is TRBV7-8, the J gene TRBJ1-1; D call uncertain. CDR3 length equals 14 residues. The germline gives CDR1 SGHVS, CDR2 FQNEAQ. V dropped 2 bases and J dropped 1 base, with 8 bases sitting between them. The chain's CDR3 is CASSLSTGNTEAFF. The CDR3 DNA is TGTGCCAGCAGCTTATCCACGGGGAACACTGAAGCTTTCTTT.